One sample yielded the 29 T cell receptor beta chains listed below, sequenced in a study of blood T cell repertoires in COVID-19. Data came from immunoSEQ multiplex PCR; TCRdb stores just in-frame clones and leaves some out. The sample includes tens of thousands of clones, around 83% of them seen just once. The source material was peripheral blood. These receptors were obtained from a human donor in a cohort sampled during active COVID-19.

The chain carries TRBV25-1 and TRBJ1-3, with a possible D match to TRBD1 (5 bases). The CDR3 spans 15 residues. Germline lookup yields CDR1 MGHDK and CDR2 SYGVNS. Trimming stripped 6 bases from V and 0 bases from J, with 12 bases between. The CDR3 here is CASSRGGSSGNTIYF. The CDR3 DNA is TGTGCCAGCAGCCGGGGGGGATCCTCTGGAAACACCATATATTTT.

This chain connects TRBV5-1 to TRBJ1-5, with D uncertain. The CDR3 has 14 residues. Germline CDR1 and CDR2: SGHRS and YFSETQ. Trimming shortened V by 0 bases and J by 4 bases, and 8 bases separated the two germline ends. CDR3 sequence reads: CASSLEGRNQPQHF. The CDR3 region has the DNA TGCGCCAGCAGCTTGGAAGGGAGAAATCAGCCCCAGCATTTT.

The rearrangement links TRBV11-2 to TRBJ1-1; tentatively, D is TRBD1 (5 bases). The CDR3 is made up of 15 amino acids. The V gene lost 4 bases and the J gene lost 1 base, with 13 bases spanning the gap. CDR1 and CDR2 (germline): SGHAT, FQNNGV. The CDR3 reads CASSSTTETNTEAFF. The CDR3 nucleotides read TGTGCCAGCAGCTCCACGACAGAGACGAACACTGAAGCTTTCTTT. The full variable domain, its missing parts supplied by reference TRBV11-2 and TRBJ1-1, is EAGVAQSPRYKIIEKRQSVAFWCNPISGHATLYWYQQILGQGPKLLIQFQNNGVVDDSQLPKDRFSAERLKGVDSTLKIQPAKLEDSAVYLCASSSTTETNTEAFFGQGTRLTVV.

The chain recombines TRBV7-8 with TRBJ1-2; D may be TRBD1 (5 bases). V was trimmed by 0 bases and J by 2 bases, leaving 10 bases between them. Per the germline V gene, CDR1 is SGHVS and CDR2 is FQNEAQ. CDR3 length: 15 residues. CDR3 loop: CASSLAEGLNYGYTF. The CDR3 DNA reads as TGTGCCAGCAGCTTAGCGGAGGGACTAAACTATGGCTACACCTTC.

The J gene is TRBJ2-1, the V gene TRBV18; D not resolved. The CDR3 is 14 amino acids. The V end was cut by 5 bases, the J end by 8 bases, with 16 bases between. Germline CDR1 and CDR2: KGHSH and LQKENI. In DNA form, the CDR3 reads TGTGCCAGCTCAATCCTAATGCTAGGCGATGAGCAGTTCTTC. Amino acids: CASSILMLGDEQFF.

Only a few counts were recorded for this clone. This chain uses TRBV29-1 with TRBJ2-2; 7 bases fit TRBD2. Unmatched junction bases numbered 7, after V lost 4 bases and J lost 2 bases. The germline gives CDR1 SQVTM, CDR2 ANQGSEA. This CDR3 is built from 15 residues. The CDR3 loop reads CSVGIAGANTGELFF. CDR3 DNA: TGCAGCGTTGGGATAGCGGGCGCTAACACCGGGGAGCTGTTTTTT.

This chain links TRBV7-2 with TRBJ1-5; TRBD1 is a possible D gene (6 bases). Germline CDR1 reads SGHTA; CDR2 reads FQGNSA. V lost 6 bases to trimming and J lost 2 bases, with 17 bases between them. CDR3 size: 16 residues. CDR3 sequence reads: CASSQGSGLGNQPQHF. The DNA for the CDR3 is TGTGCCAGCAGTCAGGGGAGCGGACTCGGCAATCAGCCCCAGCATTTT.

This clone is a singleton in its sample. J is TRBJ2-5 and V is TRBV5-4; 11 nucleotides match TRBD1. Germline lookup yields CDR1 SGHNT and CDR2 YYREEE (reference sequence). This CDR3 spans 15 amino acids. J lost 5 bases, V lost 3 bases, and 6 bases had no gene match. The CDR3 region is CASSSGQGAWETQYF. Written as DNA, the CDR3 is TGTGCCAGCAGCTCAGGACAGGGGGCGTGGGAGACCCAGTACTTC.

This chain connects TRBV9 to TRBJ2-1; 10 positions agree with TRBD2. V dropped 0 bases and J dropped 8; count of bases not matched to a gene: 8. The CDR3 runs 16 residues. Germline V CDR1 and CDR2: SGDLS, YYNGEE. The CDR3 region has the DNA TGTGCCAGCAGCGTAGGAAAAAGCGGGAGGGCCTATGAGCAGTTCTTC. It is translated as CASSVGKSGRAYEQFF.

The J gene is TRBJ1-3, the V gene TRBV5-1, with 7 bases aligning to TRBD1. Per the germline V gene, CDR1 is SGHRS and CDR2 is YFSETQ. J was trimmed by 4 bases and V by 0 bases; bases with no gene match: 4. The CDR3 consists of 15 residues. The CDR3 region is CASSLEGGAGNTIYF. CDR3 nucleotide sequence: TGCGCCAGCAGCTTGGAAGGGGGCGCGGGAAACACCATATATTTT. The variable domain in full, completed from reference TRBV5-1 and TRBJ1-3, reads KAGVTQTPRYLIKTRGQQVTLSCSPISGHRSVSWYQQTPGQGLQFLFEYFSETQRNKGNFPGRFSGRQFSNSRSEMNVSTLELGDSALYLCASSLEGGAGNTIYFGEGSWLTVV.

The V call is TRBV14, the J call TRBJ1-2; no reliable D call. Germline V gene sequence: CDR1 SGHDN, CDR2 FVKESK. CDR3 length: 14 residues. V lost 1 base and J lost 8, with 14 bases in between. The CDR3: CASSQASGPVGYTF. The CDR3 nucleotides are TGTGCCAGCAGCCAAGCTAGCGGACCGGTGGGCTACACCTTC.

The chain joins TRBV2 to TRBJ1-3; D is possibly TRBD1 (5 bases). Trimming stripped 4 bases from V and 1 base from J, with 14 bases between. The CDR3 consists of 16 residues. CDR1 is SNHLY, CDR2 FYNNEI, per germline. DNA for the CDR3: TGTGCCAGCAGTGGCTCAGGGAAGGGTTCTGGAAACACCATATATTTT. It specifies CASSGSGKGSGNTIYF. The full variable domain, its missing parts supplied by reference TRBV2 and TRBJ1-3, is EPEVTQTPSHQVTQMGQEVILRCVPISNHLYFYWYRQILGQKVEFLVSFYNNEISEKSEIFDDQFSVERPDGSNFTLKIRSTKLEDSAMYFCASSGSGKGSGNTIYFGEGSWLTVV.

This clone was seen a few times. J is TRBJ2-7 and V is TRBV28, with 9 bases lining up with TRBD1. The V segment lost 2 bases and the J segment 4 bases; nucleotides outside the gene matches: 3. The CDR3 consists of 14 residues. Looked up from germline, CDR1 is MDHEN and CDR2 is SYDVKM. CDR3 DNA: TGTGCCAGCAGTTTAGGGACAGGGTTTTACGAGCAGTACTTC. It is translated as CASSLGTGFYEQYF.

CDR3 nucleotide sequence: TGTGCCAGCAGTTCACACTCCCGGGGTAACTATGGCTACACCTTC. Translation: CASSSHSRGNYGYTF. This rearrangement joins TRBV6-5 to TRBJ1-2; D uncertain. V was shortened by 4 bases and J by 1 base, with 13 bases between the two germline ends. The germline V gene has CDR1 MNHEY and CDR2 SVGAGI. This CDR3 spans 15 amino acids.

As DNA, the CDR3 is TGTGCCAGCTCAAAGATGGGACTAGCGGGAGTAGACACCGGGGAGCTGTTTTTT. Its translation is CASSKMGLAGVDTGELFF. J is TRBJ2-2 and V is TRBV18; 14 positions match TRBD2. The V gene end was trimmed by 5 bases and the J gene end by 3 bases; junction bases not matched to a gene: 8. This CDR3 has 18 residues. From germline, CDR1 is KGHSH and CDR2 LQKENI.

The chain recombines TRBV27 with TRBJ1-5, with a weak D call TRBD1 (5 bases). The CDR3 spans 14 residues. V shed 5 bases and J shed 7 bases, with 15 bases lying between them. Per the germline V gene, CDR1 is MNHEY and CDR2 is SMNVEV (reference sequence). CDR3 region: CASSRGGGGQPQHF. CDR3 sequence (DNA): TGTGCCAGCAGTCGAGGCGGGGGGGGACAGCCCCAGCATTTT.

This chain connects TRBV4-3 to TRBJ2-7; 8 bases map to TRBD2. There are 14 residues in the CDR3. V dropped 4 bases and J dropped 1; count of bases not matched to a gene: 3. Germline V lookup: CDR1 LGHNA, CDR2 YSLEER. CDR3 bases: TGCGCCAGCAGCCTACAGCGGGAGTCCTACGAGCAGTACTTC. Its protein is CASSLQRESYEQYF.

The chain uses TRBV19 and TRBJ2-3, with 12 bases matching TRBD2. Germline V CDR1 and CDR2: LNHDA, SQIVND (reference sequence). Trimming took 3 bases from V and 4 from J; bases not matched to a gene: 2. CDR3 length: 15 amino acids. The CDR3 loop reads CASSIASGRADTQYF. In DNA, the CDR3 is TGTGCCAGTAGTATCGCTAGCGGGAGGGCAGATACGCAGTATTTT.

The chain carries TRBV7-9 and TRBJ2-5; TRBD1 aligns across 8 bases. Germline V gives CDR1 SEHNR, CDR2 FQNEAQ (reference sequence). The V segment lost 6 bases and the J segment 4 bases; nucleotides outside the gene matches: 10. CDR3 length: 15 amino acids. The chain's CDR3 is CASSRTGMETETQYF. Written as DNA, the CDR3 is TGTGCCAGCAGTCGGACAGGGATGGAGACAGAGACCCAGTACTTC.

This clone was seen just once. An end of the junction differs from the germline gene, which may be a read error. The genes are TRBV7-7 and TRBJ2-5, with D tentatively TRBD1 (5 bases). Per the germline V gene, CDR1 is SSHAT and CDR2 is FNYEAQ (reference sequence). This CDR3 comprises 15 residues. The CDR3 nucleotides are TGTGCTAGCAGCTTAGCCGACAGAGTCCAAGAGACCCAGTACTTC. Translating gives CASSLADRVQETQYF.

The chain is built from TRBV30 and TRBJ1-5; TRBD1 matches 7 bases. Unmatched junction bases numbered 9, after V lost 1 base and J lost 9 bases. CDR3 length: 14 amino acids. The germline gives CDR1 GTSNPN, CDR2 SVGIG (reference sequence). CDR3 DNA sequence: TGTGCCTGGAGTGGCCAGGTAGGGGGCGGGCCCCAGCATTTT. This gives the protein CAWSGQVGGGPQHF.

The chain is built from TRBV11-2 and TRBJ2-5; 7 bases fit TRBD1. Losses at the gene ends were 2 bases for V and 3 bases for J; bases not matched to a gene: 9. The germline V gene encodes CDR1 SGHAT and CDR2 FQNNGV. This CDR3 is built from 16 residues. CDR3 protein: CASSLMGNRGEETQYF. DNA for the CDR3: TGTGCCAGCAGCTTAATGGGGAACAGGGGTGAAGAGACCCAGTACTTC.

The rearrangement links TRBV12-3 or TRBV12-4 to TRBJ1-1, with 9 nucleotides matching TRBD1. The CDR3 consists of 13 residues. V trimming: 5 bases; J trimming: 8 bases; junction bases outside the gene matches: 6. In DNA form, the CDR3 reads TGTGCCAGCAGTCCCGGGACAGGGCTGGAAGCTTTCTTT. It codes for CASSPGTGLEAFF.

The V gene is TRBV13, the J gene TRBJ1-5; TRBD1 is a possible D gene (6 bases). Germline CDR1 and CDR2: PRHDT and FYEKMQ (reference sequence). V shed 3 bases and J shed 6 bases, with 18 bases lying between them. The CDR3 loop spans 16 amino acids. The DNA of the CDR3 is TGTGCCAGCAGCTTTGGGGGGGGCCCCCTTGGTCAGCCCCAGCATTTT. Encoded protein: CASSFGGGPLGQPQHF.

The chain employs TRBV11-3 and TRBJ2-3; D remains ambiguous. The V end lost 5 bases, the J end lost 9 bases, and 9 bases lay between the germline ends. Germline V gene sequence: CDR1 SGHNT, CDR2 YENEEA. This CDR3 spans 11 amino acids. The CDR3 here is CASSTPRTQYF. CDR3 DNA: TGTGCCAGCAGCACCCCCCGGACGCAGTATTTT.

The chain joins TRBV3-1 (or the pseudogene TRBV3-2) to TRBJ1-6; TRBD1 agrees at 7 bases. The V segment lost 6 bases and the J segment 3 bases; nucleotides outside the gene matches: 8. This CDR3 contains 16 residues. CDR1 and CDR2 (germline): LGHDT, YNNKEL (reference sequence). CDR3 nucleotides: TGTGCCAGCAGACAAACCGGGACAGACTATAATTCACCCCTCCACTTT. Translation: CASRQTGTDYNSPLHF.

The chain combines TRBV6-4 with TRBJ2-1; TRBD2 matches at 10 bases. The CDR3 covers 15 residues. The V gene's germline CDR1 is MRHNA and CDR2 SNTAGT. V trimming: 5 bases; J trimming: 4 bases; junction bases outside the gene matches: 5. This CDR3 reads CASSKLAGAYNEQFF. The CDR3 nucleotides are TGTGCCAGCAGTAAGCTAGCGGGAGCTTACAATGAGCAGTTCTTC.

The chain couples TRBV7-2 to TRBJ1-1; TRBD1 matches at 11 bases. Per the germline V gene, CDR1 is SGHTA and CDR2 is FQGNSA. Trimming cost V 5 bases and J 2 bases; bases outside gene matches: 10. The CDR3 length is 17 residues. The CDR3 DNA reads TGTGCCAGCAGCGTGGACAGGGGGCGTTGGGAAAACACTGAAGCTTTCTTT. As protein: CASSVDRGRWENTEAFF.

The V gene is TRBV27, the J gene TRBJ1-5, with D possibly TRBD1 on 6 matching bases. The V end was cut by 3 bases, the J end by 6 bases, with 9 bases between. The CDR3 is made up of 13 amino acids. From germline, CDR1 is MNHEY and CDR2 SMNVEV (reference sequence). CDR3 protein: CASSLTGAQPQHF. The CDR3 DNA is TGTGCCAGCAGTTTGACAGGCGCTCAGCCCCAGCATTTT.